The rows below give T cell receptor beta chains drawn from one sample of a study of neoadjuvant anti-PD-1 for oral cavity cancer. Clones were read by immunoSEQ multiplex PCR, and TCRdb kept only the in-frame ones, dropping some. In the table there are roughly 40,000 clones, 65% to 85% of which are singletons. The sample consisted of PBMCs, taken after nivolumab (anti-PD-1) treatment. Receptors were obtained from a person aged 40 to 85 with oral cavity squamous cell carcinoma. Both conserved end residues are part of each CDR3. Clone size appears in some rows only: once, few, many, or a class for an expanded clone.

v_call	j_call	clone_size	cdr3_aa
TRBV7-9	TRBJ1-1	-	CASRATGENTEAFF
TRBV11-2	TRBJ2-7	once	CASSLGLPSSYEQYF
TRBV11-2	TRBJ2-2	-	CASSFRIRTLTGELFF
TRBV25-1	TRBJ2-6	-	CASSELGRGANVLTF
TRBV7-9	TRBJ2-3	-	CASSFSGTRDTDTQYF
TRBV5-1	TRBJ2-7	-	CASSLRQGPQYEQYF
TRBV4-1	TRBJ1-6	once	CASSHGERGRALHF
TRBV29-1	TRBJ2-1	few	CSVEGQGSYNEQFF
TRBV7-9	TRBJ1-5	-	CASRKDSNQPQHF
TRBV11-1	TRBJ2-4	-	CASSLNRGRNIQYF
TRBV6-1	TRBJ1-6	-	CASSEIYRNSPLHF
TRBV18	TRBJ2-4	-	CASSSGRQTQNIQYF
TRBV14	TRBJ2-5	-	CASSQLSSGDKETQYF
TRBV20-1	TRBJ1-2	few	CSALQGGYTF
TRBV5-5	TRBJ2-3	once	CASSLEGTSYTDTQYF
TRBV27	TRBJ2-7	-	CASSFIGGSYEQYF
TRBV5-4	TRBJ2-2	-	CASSFPGVTGELFF
TRBV19	TRBJ2-7	-	CASSIAGTSGTRLSYEQYF
TRBV11-2	TRBJ2-1	once	CASSLDKEQFF
TRBV10-1	TRBJ2-2	-	CASSKAGGNTGELFF
TRBV14	TRBJ2-7	once	CASSQEAGLPYEQYF
TRBV2	TRBJ2-2	-	CASGRSNTGELFF
TRBV7-9	TRBJ1-1	-	CASSDVQGNTEAFF
TRBV7-9	TRBJ1-2	few	CASSSLGRDGYTF
TRBV28	TRBJ2-7	once	CAVRGRLYEQYF
TRBV6-1	TRBJ1-5	-	CASSEGGLVNQPQHF
TRBV6-5	TRBJ1-4	once	CASSSPNRGRNEKLFF
TRBV28	TRBJ2-4	-	CASNGPGLAKNIQYF
TRBV9	TRBJ2-2	-	CASSAPGTGGTGELFF
TRBV14	TRBJ1-4	few	CASARTVFGKLFF
TRBV5-1	TRBJ2-1	-	CASSHRVGVGNEQFF
TRBV18	TRBJ2-3	-	CASSPRPTGVRDTQYF
TRBV5-1	TRBJ2-2	-	CASSAGTGGSGTGELFF
TRBV5-1	TRBJ2-7	once	CASSLVAGRDGEQYF
TRBV9	TRBJ2-1	-	CASSVGGAGGGEQFF
TRBV4-1	TRBJ1-5	once	CASSQDGGGPQHF
TRBV18	TRBJ2-1	-	CASSPSAGAAKFF
TRBV30	TRBJ2-7	-	CAWSVVGVTYEQYF
TRBV6-5	TRBJ2-2	once	CASRRDRLETGELFF
TRBV6-1	TRBJ1-1	-	CASSDGTGDTEAFF
TRBV5-1	TRBJ2-5	-	CASSLTSGRQETQYF